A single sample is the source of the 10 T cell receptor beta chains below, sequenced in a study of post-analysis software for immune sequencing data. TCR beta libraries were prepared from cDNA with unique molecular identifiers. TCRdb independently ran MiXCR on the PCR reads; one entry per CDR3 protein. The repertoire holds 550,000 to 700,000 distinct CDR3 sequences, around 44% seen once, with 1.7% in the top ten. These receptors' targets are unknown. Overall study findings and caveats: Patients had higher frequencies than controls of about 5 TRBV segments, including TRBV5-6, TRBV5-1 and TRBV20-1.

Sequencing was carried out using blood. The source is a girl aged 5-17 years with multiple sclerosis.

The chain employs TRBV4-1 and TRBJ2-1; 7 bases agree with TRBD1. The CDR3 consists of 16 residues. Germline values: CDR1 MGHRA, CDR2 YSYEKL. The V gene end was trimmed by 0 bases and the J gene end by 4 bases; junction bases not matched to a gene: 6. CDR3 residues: CASSQEGQTLYNEQFF. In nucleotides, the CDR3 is TGCGCCAGCAGCCAAGAGGGACAGACCCTTTACAATGAGCAGTTCTTC.

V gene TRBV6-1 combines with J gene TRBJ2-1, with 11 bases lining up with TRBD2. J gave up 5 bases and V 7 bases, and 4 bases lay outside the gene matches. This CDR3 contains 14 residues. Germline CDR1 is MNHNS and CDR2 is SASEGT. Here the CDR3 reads CASTSGLADNEQFF. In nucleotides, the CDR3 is TGTGCCAGCACGTCGGGACTAGCGGACAATGAGCAGTTCTTC.

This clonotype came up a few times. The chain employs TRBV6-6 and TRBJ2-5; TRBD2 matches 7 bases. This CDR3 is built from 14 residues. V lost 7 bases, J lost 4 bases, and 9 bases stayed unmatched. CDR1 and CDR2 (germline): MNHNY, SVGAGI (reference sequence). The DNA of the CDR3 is TGTGCCAGCAACCCTAACGGCGGGAGAGAGACCCAGTACTTC. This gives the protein CASNPNGGRETQYF.

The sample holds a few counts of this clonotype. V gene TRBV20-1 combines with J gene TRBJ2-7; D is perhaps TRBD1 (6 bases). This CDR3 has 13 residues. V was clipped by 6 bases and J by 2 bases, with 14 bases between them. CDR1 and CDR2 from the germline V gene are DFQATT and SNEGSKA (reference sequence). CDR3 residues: CSAEGETTYEQYF. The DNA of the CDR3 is TGCAGTGCCGAGGGGGAGACTACCTACGAGCAGTACTTC.

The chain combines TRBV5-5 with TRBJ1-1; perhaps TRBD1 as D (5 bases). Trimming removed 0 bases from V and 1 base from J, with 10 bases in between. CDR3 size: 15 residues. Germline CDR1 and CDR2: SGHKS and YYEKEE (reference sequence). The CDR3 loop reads CASSLGAGRNTEAFF. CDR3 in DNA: TGTGCCAGCAGCTTGGGGGCAGGGAGGAACACTGAAGCTTTCTTT.

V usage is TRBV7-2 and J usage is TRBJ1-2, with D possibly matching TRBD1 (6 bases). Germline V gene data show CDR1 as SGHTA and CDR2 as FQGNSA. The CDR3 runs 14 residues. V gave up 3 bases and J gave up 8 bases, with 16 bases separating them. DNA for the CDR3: TGTGCCAGCAGCTTGGGGGCTTTAGGCGGCGGCTACACCTTC. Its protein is CASSLGALGGGYTF.

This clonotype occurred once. The CDR3 region has the DNA TGCAGCGTCGCAGGGACTAGCGGGTGGTCCTACAATGAGCAGTTCTTC. This translates into CSVAGTSGWSYNEQFF. The chain couples TRBV29-1 to TRBJ2-1, with 12 bases that match TRBD2. The CDR3 sequence is 16 residues long. J was trimmed by 1 base and V by 6 bases; bases with no gene match: 7. Germline assignment: CDR1 SQVTM and CDR2 ANQGSEA.

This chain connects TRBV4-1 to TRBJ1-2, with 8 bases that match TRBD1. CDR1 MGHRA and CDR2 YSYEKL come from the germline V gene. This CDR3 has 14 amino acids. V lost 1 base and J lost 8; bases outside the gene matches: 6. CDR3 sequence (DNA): TGCGCCAGCAGCCAAGTTGGGACAGGTTGGGGCTACACCTTC. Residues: CASSQVGTGWGYTF.

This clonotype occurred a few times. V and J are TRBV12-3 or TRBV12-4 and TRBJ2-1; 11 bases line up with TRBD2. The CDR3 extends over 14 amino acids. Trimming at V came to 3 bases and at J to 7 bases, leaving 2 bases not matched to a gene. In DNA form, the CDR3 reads TGTGCCAGCAGTTTTAGACTAGCGGGAAATGAGCAGTTCTTC. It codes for CASSFRLAGNEQFF.

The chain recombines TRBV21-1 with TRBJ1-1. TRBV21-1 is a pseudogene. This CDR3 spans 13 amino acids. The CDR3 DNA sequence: TGTGCCAGCAGCAGGGTCGCGAACACTGAAGCTTTCTTT. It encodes CASSRVANTEAFF.